This T cell receptor beta chain was recovered during a study of T cell responses to AZD1222 COVID-19 vaccine. Study-level findings and limits: The donor cohort was predominantly white British with a female majority, and clonal diversity may have been underestimated.

Using immunoSEQ multiplex PCR, the repertoire was profiled, and TCRdb retains in-frame clones only, with some absent. The data contain roughly 100,000 clones, more than 85% of them singletons. This CDR3 contains 17 residues. With 5 bases removed from V and 2 bases from J, the gap between germline ends came to 23 bases. CDR1 and CDR2 (germline): SQVTM, ANQGSEA. A word on this clone: Its antigen is undetermined.

This TCR came from an adult in good health. This sequence joins TRBV29-1 and TRBJ2-3; D possibly corresponds to TRBD1 (6 bases). Material: peripheral blood, obtained on day 0 of AZD1222 vaccination. The CDR3 is CSVLGVFADRPTDTQYF. The CDR3 nucleotides read TGCAGCGTTTTAGGGGTTTTTGCAGACAGGCCCACAGATACGCAGTATTTT.